These 21 T cell receptor beta chains were sequenced from one sample in a study of spatial heterogeneity in lung cancer. The time point is: sample taken at primary tumor resection. TCRdb re-derived calls from the 5' RACE reads in MiXCR, one entry per CDR3 protein. In the table there are about 38,000 distinct CDR3 sequences, less than 6.5% of which are singletons. The sequencing used PBMCs, collected at surgery. Receptor source: a female donor with early-stage non-small cell lung cancer.

This clonotype is medium-sized (0.01 to 0.1%) by share. The chain recombines TRBV2 with TRBJ1-1; D not certain. The CDR3 spans 14 residues. The V end was cut by 4 bases, the J end by 1 base, with 10 bases between. Germline V gene data show CDR1 as SNHLY and CDR2 as FYNNEI. This CDR3 is CASSVGSRNTEAFF. CDR3 nucleotide sequence: TGTGCCAGCAGTGTCGGTTCGCGGAACACTGAAGCTTTCTTT.

This clonotype was seen repeatedly, ten times or more. The CDR3 DNA follows: TGTGCCAGCACCCCGAATAGGGGAGATGAGCAGTTCTTC. Amino acid sequence: CASTPNRGDEQFF. The chain combines TRBV7-2 with TRBJ2-1, with D perhaps TRBD1 or TRBD2 (5 bases each). The CDR3 extends over 13 amino acids. Germline lookup yields CDR1 SGHTA and CDR2 FQGNSA. V was shortened by 7 bases and J by 8 bases, with 15 bases between the two germline ends. The variable domain in full, completed from reference TRBV7-2 and TRBJ2-1, reads GAGVSQSPSNKVTEKGKDVELRCDPISGHTALYWYRQSLGQGLEFLIYFQGNSAPDKSGLPSDRFSAERTGGSVSTLTIQRTQQEDSAVYLCASTPNRGDEQFFGPGTRLTVL.

This clonotype came up many times. The rearrangement uses TRBV20-1 and TRBJ2-5; 11 bases map to TRBD2. Germline V gene lookup returns CDR1 DFQATT and CDR2 SNEGSKA (reference sequence). With 4 bases clipped from V and 0 bases from J, the junction kept 7 bases outside the gene matches. The CDR3 has 16 residues. The CDR3, as DNA: TGCAGTGCTATCGGCCTAGCGGGGGGTAACCAAGAGACCCAGTACTTC. The encoded protein is CSAIGLAGGNQETQYF.

This clonotype was counted only a few times. This chain uses TRBV27 with TRBJ1-2; possible D gene TRBD1, 5 bases. The CDR3 covers 13 residues. From germline, CDR1 is MNHEY and CDR2 SMNVEV (reference sequence). Trimming pared 5 bases from V and 4 bases from J, leaving 11 bases between. The CDR3: CASSQDSLYGYTF. CDR3 nucleotides: TGTGCCAGCAGTCAAGACAGCCTCTATGGCTACACCTTC.

The sample holds a few counts of this clonotype. The V call is TRBV5-5, the J call TRBJ2-2; no firm D call. V shed 0 bases and J shed 4 bases, with 10 bases lying between them. Germline lookup yields CDR1 SGHKS and CDR2 YYEKEE (reference sequence). The CDR3 consists of 15 residues. The CDR3, as DNA: TGTGCCAGCAGCTTGGCCAAACGATCCACCGGGGAGCTGTTTTTT. Residues: CASSLAKRSTGELFF. The whole variable domain, remainder taken from reference TRBV5-5 and TRBJ2-2, is DAGVTQSPTHLIKTRGQQVTLRCSPISGHKSVSWYQQVLGQGPQFIFQYYEKEERGRGNFPDRFSARQFPNYSSELNVNALLLGDSALYLCASSLAKRSTGELFFGEGSRLTVL.

This clonotype was seen only a few times. The chain couples TRBV7-8 to TRBJ2-3; D may match TRBD1 or TRBD2 (5 bases each). V lost 5 bases, J lost 2 bases, and 14 bases lay in between. Germline V gene sequence: CDR1 SGHVS, CDR2 FQNEAQ. This CDR3 has 15 amino acids. The CDR3 spells CASSPKAGATDTQYF. The CDR3 bases are TGTGCCAGCAGCCCGAAAGCCGGGGCCACAGATACGCAGTATTTT.

This clonotype was picked up many times. The chain employs TRBV7-8 and TRBJ2-5; TRBD1 agrees at 7 bases. Looked up from germline, CDR1 is SGHVS and CDR2 is FQNEAQ. This CDR3 has 15 amino acids. V lost 6 bases, J lost 7 bases, and 14 bases stayed unmatched. CDR3 region: CASRRTRTGAVTQYF. For the CDR3, the DNA is TGTGCCAGCAGACGCACGCGAACAGGGGCGGTGACCCAGTACTTC.

This clonotype is medium-sized in the sample. V usage is TRBV21-1 and J usage is TRBJ2-7. TRBV21-1 is annotated as a pseudogene. This CDR3 has 16 amino acids. CDR3 amino acids: CASSKYSVPTIYEQYF. In DNA, the CDR3 is TGTGCCAGCAGCAAATATAGTGTACCTACCATCTACGAGCAGTACTTC.

CDR3 region: CASSPPVDRDQPQHF. As DNA, the CDR3 is TGTGCCAGCAGTCCCCCGGTTGACAGGGATCAGCCCCAGCATTTT. This chain uses TRBV12-3 or TRBV12-4 with TRBJ1-5; 7 bases are a match to TRBD1. This CDR3 comprises 15 residues. Trimming took 5 bases from V and 5 from J; bases not matched to a gene: 9.

This clonotype was detected ten times or more. The chain combines TRBV4-3 with TRBJ2-7; 9 nucleotides line up with TRBD2. V shed 1 base, J shed 0 bases, and the junction held 4 bases outside the gene matches. The CDR3 is made up of 16 amino acids. Per germline, CDR1 LGHNA and CDR2 YSLEER. The CDR3 DNA follows: TGCGCCAGCAGCCAAGGGGCGACTAGCGGCTCCTACGAGCAGTACTTC. This translates into CASSQGATSGSYEQYF.

This clonotype was observed at least ten times. The chain has TRBV7-2 and TRBJ2-1; 8 bases map to TRBD2. The germline V gene has CDR1 SGHTA and CDR2 FQGNSA. V trimming: 5 bases; J trimming: 15 bases; junction bases outside the gene matches: 15. The CDR3 contains 14 residues. DNA for the CDR3: TGTGCCAGCAGCATTACCCGGGAGGGCCCCGGGCTGTTCTTC. This encodes CASSITREGPGLFF. Together with reference TRBV7-2 and TRBJ2-1, the CDR3 gives the full variable domain: GAGVSQSPSNKVTEKGKDVELRCDPISGHTALYWYRQSLGQGLEFLIYFQGNSAPDKSGLPSDRFSAERTGGSVSTLTIQRTQQEDSAVYLCASSITREGPGLFFGPGTRLTVL.

A few counts support this clonotype. The chain is built from TRBV10-3 and TRBJ2-7, with 7 bases fitting TRBD1. There are 13 residues in the CDR3. V gave up 4 bases and J gave up 6 bases; unmatched junction bases: 6. Germline lookup yields CDR1 ENHRY and CDR2 SYGVKD. CDR3 sequence (DNA): TGTGCCATCAGTGGGGCCACAGGGGTCGAGCAGTACTTC. Protein: CAISGATGVEQYF.

This clonotype was recorded at least ten times. The chain is built from TRBV9 and TRBJ1-2; D gene uncertain. Germline V gene data show CDR1 as SGDLS and CDR2 as YYNGEE. V lost 0 bases and J lost 4, with 7 bases in between. This CDR3 has 13 amino acids. This chain's CDR3 is CASSVGGSYGYTF. CDR3 coding DNA: TGTGCCAGCAGCGTAGGAGGGTCCTATGGCTACACCTTC.

This clonotype was counted ten times or more. V is TRBV12-3 or TRBV12-4 and J is TRBJ2-7; no reliable D call. Trimming took 1 base from V and 6 from J, leaving 10 bases between them. The CDR3 is 13 residues long. The CDR3 DNA reads as TGTGCCAGCAGTTTAGGGTCAGTGGGCGAGCAGTACTTC. Residues: CASSLGSVGEQYF.

This clonotype was found many times. This rearrangement joins TRBV6-5 to TRBJ2-7; 8 bases align to TRBD2. Germline CDR1 is MNHEY and CDR2 is SVGAGI. The length of the CDR3 is 14 residues. The ends lost 6 bases at V and 2 bases at J; junction bases unmatched: 6. The CDR3 DNA is TGTGCCAGCAGCCTTAGCGGGGAAGCCTACGAGCAGTACTTC. Translated, it gives CASSLSGEAYEQYF.

This clonotype was observed a few times. This chain joins TRBV5-1 and TRBJ2-3; 8 positions agree with TRBD2. This CDR3 has 16 amino acids. The trim removed 2 bases at V and 5 bases at J, leaving 10 bases unmatched. The germline V gene encodes CDR1 SGHRS and CDR2 YFSETQ. The DNA of the CDR3 is TGCGCCAGCAGCTTTGATACGGGGGGGCGTAAAGATACGCAGTATTTT. It specifies CASSFDTGGRKDTQYF.

The chain uses TRBV11-2 and TRBJ2-1; D ambiguous. CDR1 is SGHAT and CDR2 is FQNNGV in the germline V gene. The CDR3 runs 15 residues. V gave up 4 bases and J gave up 5 bases, with 15 bases separating them. CDR3 region: CASSSLPDGNNEQFF. The CDR3, as DNA: TGTGCCAGCAGCTCCTTACCTGACGGCAACAATGAGCAGTTCTTC.

This clonotype was picked up many times. The V and J genes are TRBV6-1 and TRBJ2-7; 9 bases are shared with TRBD1. The CDR3 is 14 residues long. Germline values: CDR1 MNHNS, CDR2 SASEGT. V dropped 2 bases and J dropped 2; count of bases not matched to a gene: 1. CDR3 DNA sequence: TGTGCCAGCAGTGAATGGACAGGGGCCTACGAGCAGTACTTC. It specifies CASSEWTGAYEQYF.

This clonotype has at least ten counts. This sequence joins TRBV20-1 and TRBJ2-3, with 9 bases lining up with TRBD2. The CDR3 length is 15 residues. Per the germline V gene, CDR1 is DFQATT and CDR2 is SNEGSKA (reference sequence). After removal of 4 bases from V and 2 bases from J, the junction contained 7 bases not matched to a gene. For the CDR3, the DNA is TGCAGTGCTACCGTGACTAGCGGACTCACAGATACGCAGTATTTT. Protein sequence: CSATVTSGLTDTQYF.

This clonotype was picked up many times. The gene calls are TRBV11-2 and TRBJ2-5; D is undetermined. The CDR3 runs 11 residues. Trimming cost V 4 bases and J 7 bases, with 7 bases left between them. CDR1 is SGHAT and CDR2 is FQNNGV in the germline V gene. CDR3: CASSSDLTQYF. CDR3 in DNA: TGTGCCAGCAGCTCGGATTTGACCCAGTACTTC.

The chain employs TRBV19 and TRBJ1-6; D might be TRBD1 (5 bases). Germline CDR1 is LNHDA and CDR2 is SQIVND (reference sequence). V was shortened by 9 bases and J by 7 bases, with 16 bases between the two germline ends. The CDR3 loop spans 14 amino acids. CDR3 in amino acids: CASLGTARNSPLHF. For the CDR3, the DNA is TGTGCCAGCCTTGGGACGGCTCGAAATTCACCCCTCCACTTT.